The source of this T cell receptor (beta chain) is a study of early T cells in non-severe SARS-CoV-2 infection. This clonotype appeared many times. cDNA molecules, individually, were tagged with unique molecular identifiers. TCRdb re-analysed the 5' RACE reads in MiXCR, keeping a single row per CDR3 protein. Among 25,000 to 30,000 distinct CDR3 sequences listed, 5.5% to 7.5% were seen once. The ends lost 6 bases at V and 8 bases at J; junction bases unmatched: 6. The germline V gene has CDR1 LNHDA and CDR2 SQIVND (reference sequence). The CDR3 is 15 amino acids. Sequencing was performed on whole blood, taken at baseline. The receptor was isolated from an adult who was a healthcare worker with PCR-confirmed SARS-CoV-2 infection or an uninfected control (not recorded which). This rearrangement joins TRBV19 to TRBJ2-4, with TRBD2 matching over 14 bases. CDR3 sequence: CASSPGLAGADIQYF. DNA of the CDR3: TGTGCCAGTAGCCCGGGACTAGCGGGAGCTGACATTCAGTACTTC.